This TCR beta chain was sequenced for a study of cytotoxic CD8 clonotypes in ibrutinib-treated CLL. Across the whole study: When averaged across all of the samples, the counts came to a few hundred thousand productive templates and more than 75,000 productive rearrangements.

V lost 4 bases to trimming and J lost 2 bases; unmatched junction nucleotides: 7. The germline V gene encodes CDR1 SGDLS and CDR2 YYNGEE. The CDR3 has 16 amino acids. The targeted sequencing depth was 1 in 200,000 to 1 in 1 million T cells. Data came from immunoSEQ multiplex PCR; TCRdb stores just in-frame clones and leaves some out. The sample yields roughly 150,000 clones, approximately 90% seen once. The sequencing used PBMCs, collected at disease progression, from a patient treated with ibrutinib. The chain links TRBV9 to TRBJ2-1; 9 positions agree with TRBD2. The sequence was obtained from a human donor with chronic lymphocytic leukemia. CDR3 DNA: TGTGCCAGCAGCCCCATAGCGGGAGTGGCCTACAATGAGCAGTTCTTC. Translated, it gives CASSPIAGVAYNEQFF.